These T cell receptor beta chains were read from a single sample in a study of blood T cell repertoires in COVID-19. Sequencing used immunoSEQ multiplex PCR; TCRdb keeps in-frame clones, though not all of them. Here the sample spans hundreds of thousands of clones, approximately 90% being singletons. The specimen sequenced was PBMCs or T cells enriched from blood (not recorded which). The receptors were gathered from a middle-aged man who had recovered from COVID-19. CDR3s include the opening cysteine and the closing phenylalanine or tryptophan. A D gene is named only where the DNA matches it firmly. The size entry is marked missing in some rows and otherwise reads once, few, many or a size class.

clone size,D gene,V gene,J gene,CDR3 protein,CDR3 DNA
few,TRBD2,TRBV7-6,TRBJ2-3,CASSPGLAGGPTDTQYF,TGTGCCAGCAGCCCGGGACTAGCGGGAGGGCCGACAGATACGCAGTATTTT
.,.,TRBV2,TRBJ2-1,CASSSTRRGTGRDSYNEQFF,TGTGCCAGCAGTTCAACGCGGAGGGGTACCGGGAGAGACTCCTACAATGAGCAGTTCTTC
once,TRBD1,TRBV25-1,TRBJ1-2,CASSVGGTGDGGYTF,TGTGCCAGCAGTGTAGGGGGGACAGGGGACGGTGGCTACACCTTC
.,TRBD2,TRBV11-2,TRBJ2-5,CASSLDRTSGGQGTQYF,TGTGCCAGCAGCTTAGATAGGACTAGCGGGGGGCAAGGGACCCAGTACTTC
.,TRBD1,TRBV6-5,TRBJ2-5,CAGKDREGTQYF,TGTGCCGGGAAGGACAGGGAAGGGACCCAGTACTTC
.,TRBD1,TRBV30,TRBJ1-5,CACQGQGGQPQHF,TGTGCCTGCCAAGGACAGGGAGGTCAGCCCCAGCATTTT
.,TRBD1,TRBV7-9,TRBJ1-1,CASSIMTGGNRGTFF,TGTGCCAGCAGCATAATGACAGGGGGGAACCGCGGGACTTTCTTT
.,.,TRBV29-1,TRBJ2-7,CSVLTTYEQYF,TGCAGCGTTCTTACTACCTACGAGCAGTACTTC
.,TRBD2,TRBV2,TRBJ2-1,CASRSSGRAVDEQFF,TGTGCCAGCAGGTCTAGCGGGAGGGCCGTCGATGAGCAGTTCTTC
.,.,TRBV9,TRBJ2-1,CASSVVGGMGEQFF,TGTGCCAGCAGCGTAGTCGGCGGGATGGGTGAGCAGTTCTTC
.,.,TRBV30,TRBJ1-1,CAWSVTMATEAFF,TGTGCCTGGAGTGTCACAATGGCCACTGAAGCTTTCTTT
.,TRBD1,TRBV29-1,TRBJ2-1,CSVEGSDRGIYNEQFF,TGCAGCGTTGAAGGAAGCGACAGGGGAATCTACAATGAGCAGTTCTTC
.,.,TRBV7-8,TRBJ1-2,CASSTDRNYGYTF,TGTGCCAGCAGCACCGACAGAAACTATGGCTACACCTTC
.,.,TRBV6-5,TRBJ2-3,CASSYSASSSTQYF,TGTGCCAGCAGTTACTCGGCTAGCAGCAGTACGCAGTATTTT
once,TRBD2,TRBV18,TRBJ2-3,CASSPLAGEPDTQYF,TGTGCCAGCTCACCACTAGCGGGAGAACCCGATACGCAGTATTTT
once,.,TRBV6-2/TRBV6-3,TRBJ1-2,CASSFDRSYGYTF,TGTGCCAGCAGCTTTGACAGAAGCTATGGCTACACCTTC
once,.,TRBV6-4,TRBJ2-1,CASSDTRGSNEQFF,TGTGCCAGCAGTGACACCCGGGGTAGCAATGAGCAGTTCTTC
few,.,TRBV7-8,TRBJ2-7,CASSHAQGGHLYEQYF,TGTGCCAGCAGCCACGCCCAGGGGGGCCACCTCTACGAGCAGTACTTC
.,.,TRBV2,TRBJ1-3,CASSALGNTIYF,TGTGCCAGCAGTGCTCTAGGAAACACCATATATTTT